These 5 T cell receptor beta chains were all obtained from the same sample, sequenced in a study of cytomegalovirus exposure and HLA in healthy donors. PCR used 60 Vbeta primers and 13 Jbeta primers. Method: immunoSEQ multiplex PCR; TCRdb's copy keeps in-frame clones and lacks some. There are approximately 110,000 clones in the sample, with under 1.3% held by the top ten. The sample taken for sequencing was PBMCs. Receptors originate from a man younger than 35 in good health and CMV-seronegative.

The V call is TRBV10-3, the J call TRBJ2-7; possible D gene TRBD1, 6 bases. Between the trimmed V and J ends, which lost 6 bases and 7 bases, there was a span of 16 bases. The CDR3 sequence is 13 residues long. The germline CDR1 and CDR2 sequences are ENHRY and SYGVKD. CDR3 protein: CAIRLETGMEQYF. The CDR3 DNA sequence: TGTGCCATCAGACTGGAAACAGGGATGGAGCAGTACTTC.

This chain's CDR3 is CASSPETGSNSYEQYF. Here the CDR3 DNA reads TGCGCCAGCAGCCCGGAGACAGGGTCCAACTCCTACGAGCAGTACTTC. V and J are TRBV4-1 and TRBJ2-7, with TRBD1 matching over 7 bases. Germline lookup yields CDR1 MGHRA and CDR2 YSYEKL. The CDR3 runs to 16 residues. V was clipped by 4 bases and J by 0 bases; unmatched bases: 9.

The CDR3 spells CASSPRGTVDGYTF. The CDR3 nucleotides are TGTGCCAGCAGCCCCCGAGGGACAGTAGATGGCTACACCTTC. The rearrangement uses TRBV7-6 and TRBJ1-2; 7 bases align to TRBD1. Germline V gene sequence: CDR1 SGHVS, CDR2 FNYEAQ. The CDR3 is 14 amino acids. V lost 5 bases, J lost 6 bases, and 9 bases stayed unmatched.

CDR3 in amino acids: CASSLAPSGGYNEQFF. CDR3 bases: TGCGCCAGCAGCTTGGCTCCTAGCGGGGGATATAATGAGCAGTTCTTC. The chain links TRBV5-1 to TRBJ2-1; TRBD2 agrees at 10 bases. Per germline, CDR1 SGHRS and CDR2 YFSETQ. V shed 0 bases and J 7 bases; nucleotides not matched to a gene: 7. This CDR3 region has 16 residues.

The chain has TRBV7-8 and TRBJ2-1; 13 nucleotides align to TRBD2. CDR3 length equals 15 residues. Unmatched junction bases numbered 7, after V lost 5 bases and J lost 9 bases. Looked up from germline, CDR1 is SGHVS and CDR2 is FQNEAQ. CDR3 DNA sequence: TGTGCCAGCAGCCCCCCGGGACTAGCGGGAAGTGAGCAGTTCTTC. This encodes CASSPPGLAGSEQFF.